What follows is one T cell receptor (beta chain) and its context. Original analysis: Researchers report that nucleated cell counts were estimated from reference gene primer amplification. Clones were read by immunoSEQ multiplex PCR, and TCRdb kept only the in-frame ones, dropping some. V and J calls plus clone size are reproduced from that table; the DNA served to infer D and trimming. The sample shows roughly 48,000 clones, approximately 93% of them seen only once. Patients in Seattle were enrolled during active infection, then followed longitudinally. CDR3 length: 14 amino acids. Germline V gene data show CDR1 as SQVTM and CDR2 as ANQGSEA. V shed 1 base, J shed 3 bases, and the junction held 4 bases outside the gene matches. This record comes from a study of blood T cell repertoires in COVID-19. Background on the study: Both acute and convalescent COVID-19 samples were obtained from the United States, Italy and Spain. Sources were T cells, B-cell-depleted T cells, or PBMCs; the material itself was cDNA or gDNA.

This receptor was identified in a man between 60 and 75 years old with COVID-19, enrolled during active disease. The chain has TRBV29-1 and TRBJ2-7; 9 bases map to TRBD2. The sample consisted of peripheral blood. Here the CDR3 DNA reads TGCAGCGTTGAAGTGGCTAGCGGGATCTACGAGCAGTACTTC. Protein: CSVEVASGIYEQYF.